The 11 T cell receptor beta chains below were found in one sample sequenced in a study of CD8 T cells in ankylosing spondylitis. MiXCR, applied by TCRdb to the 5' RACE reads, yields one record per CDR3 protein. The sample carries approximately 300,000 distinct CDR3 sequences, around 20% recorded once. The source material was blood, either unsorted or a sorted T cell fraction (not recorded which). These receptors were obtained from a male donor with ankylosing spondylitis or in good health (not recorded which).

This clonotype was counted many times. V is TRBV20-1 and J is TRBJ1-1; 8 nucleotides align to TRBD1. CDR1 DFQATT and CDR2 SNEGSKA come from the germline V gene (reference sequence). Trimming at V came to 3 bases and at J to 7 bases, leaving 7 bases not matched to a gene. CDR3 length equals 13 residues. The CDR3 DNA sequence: TGCAGTGCTAGCCCCGACAGGGGATTTGAAGCTTTCTTT. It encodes CSASPDRGFEAFF.

The CDR3 nucleotides are TGTGCCAGCAGCTCCTACAGGGGAAGGGGCTCCTACAATGAGCAGTTCTTC. As protein: CASSSYRGRGSYNEQFF. The chain carries TRBV7-9 and TRBJ2-1, with 7 positions matching TRBD1. The V and J ends lost 4 bases and 0 bases, in that order; junction bases with no gene match: 9. This CDR3 has 17 residues. In germline, CDR1 is SEHNR, CDR2 FQNEAQ (reference sequence).

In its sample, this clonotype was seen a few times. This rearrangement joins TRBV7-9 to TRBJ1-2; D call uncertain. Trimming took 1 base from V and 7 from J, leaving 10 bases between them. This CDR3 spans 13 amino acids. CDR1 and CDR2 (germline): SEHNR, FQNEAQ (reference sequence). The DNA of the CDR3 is TGTGCCAGCAGCTTAGAGTGGGCTGGTGGCTACACCTTC. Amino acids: CASSLEWAGGYTF.

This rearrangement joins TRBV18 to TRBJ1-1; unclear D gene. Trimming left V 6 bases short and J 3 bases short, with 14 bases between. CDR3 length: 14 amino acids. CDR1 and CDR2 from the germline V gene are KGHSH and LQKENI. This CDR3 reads CASSREADHTEAFF. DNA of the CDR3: TGTGCCAGCTCCCGGGAAGCAGATCACACTGAAGCTTTCTTT.

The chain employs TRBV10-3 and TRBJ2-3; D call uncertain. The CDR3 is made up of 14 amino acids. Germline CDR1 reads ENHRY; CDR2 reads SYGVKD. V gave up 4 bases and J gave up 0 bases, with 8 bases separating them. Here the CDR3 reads CAISASGSTDTQYF. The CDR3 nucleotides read TGTGCCATCAGTGCTTCTGGAAGCACAGATACGCAGTATTTT.

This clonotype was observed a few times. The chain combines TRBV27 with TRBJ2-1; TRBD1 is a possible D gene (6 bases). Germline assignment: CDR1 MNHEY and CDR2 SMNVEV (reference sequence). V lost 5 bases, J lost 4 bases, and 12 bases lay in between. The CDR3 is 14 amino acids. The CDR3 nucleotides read TGTGCCAGCAGTCTCAGGGGAGTTTACAATGAGCAGTTCTTC. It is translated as CASSLRGVYNEQFF.

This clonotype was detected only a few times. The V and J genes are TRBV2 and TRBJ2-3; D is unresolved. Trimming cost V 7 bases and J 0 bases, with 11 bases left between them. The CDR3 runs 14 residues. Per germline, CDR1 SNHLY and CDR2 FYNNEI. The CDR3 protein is CASKVRFSTDTQYF. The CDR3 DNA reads TGTGCCAGCAAAGTCCGATTTAGCACAGATACGCAGTATTTT.

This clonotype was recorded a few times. Written as DNA, the CDR3 is TGTGCCAGCAGCTTAGTGGGGCTAGCCCGAACCGATGAGCAGTTCTTC. Translation: CASSLVGLARTDEQFF. J is TRBJ2-1 and V is TRBV7-9; D may be TRBD1 or TRBD2 (5 bases each). This CDR3 comprises 16 residues. V was clipped by 1 base and J by 8 bases, with 18 bases between them. CDR1 is SEHNR, CDR2 FQNEAQ, per germline (reference sequence).

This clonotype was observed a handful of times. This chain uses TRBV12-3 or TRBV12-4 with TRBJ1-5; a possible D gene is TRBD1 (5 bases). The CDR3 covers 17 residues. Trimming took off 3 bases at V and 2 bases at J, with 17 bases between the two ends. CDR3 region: CASSFGRGGIGNQPQHF. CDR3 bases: TGTGCCAGCAGTTTTGGTCGGGGCGGCATCGGCAATCAGCCCCAGCATTTT.

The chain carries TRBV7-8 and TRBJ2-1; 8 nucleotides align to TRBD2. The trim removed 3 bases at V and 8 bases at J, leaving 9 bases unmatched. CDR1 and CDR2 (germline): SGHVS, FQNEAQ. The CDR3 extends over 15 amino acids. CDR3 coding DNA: TGTGCCAGCAGCTTGACCGGGACTAGTATGGATGAGCAGTTCTTC. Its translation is CASSLTGTSMDEQFF. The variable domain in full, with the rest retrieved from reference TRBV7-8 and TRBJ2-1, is GAGVSQSPRYKVAKRGQDVALRCDPISGHVSLFWYQQALGQGPEFLTYFQNEAQLDKSGLPSDRFFAERPEGSVSTLKIQRTQQEDSAVYLCASSLTGTSMDEQFFGPGTRLTVL.

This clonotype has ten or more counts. CDR3 region: CSAPGLAGVTGTGELFF. DNA for the CDR3: TGCAGTGCACCCGGACTAGCGGGAGTCACGGGGACCGGGGAGCTGTTTTTT. The genes are TRBV20-1 and TRBJ2-2; 13 bases are shared with TRBD2. J lost 5 bases, V lost 6 bases, and 12 bases had no gene match. Germline V lookup: CDR1 DFQATT, CDR2 SNEGSKA (reference sequence). The CDR3 has 17 amino acids.